A selection of T cell receptor beta chains follows, all from one sample in a study of cytomegalovirus exposure and HLA in healthy donors. TCRdb's copy holds only in-frame clones and misses some; the assay was immunoSEQ multiplex PCR. The table lists around 57,000 clones, roughly 90% of them singletons. What was sequenced was PBMCs. These receptor sequences come from a man aged 25 to 40 in good health and CMV-seropositive. The CDR3 runs from the conserved cysteine through the conserved F or W. D genes are given only for firm matches. Where a row states a size, it is once, few, many or the class of an expanded clone; other rows omit it.

clone size	V gene	D gene	J gene	CDR3 protein	CDR3 DNA
once	TRBV19	TRBD2	TRBJ2-1	CASSNGGGLAGEEQFF	TGTGCCAGTAGTAATGGGGGGGGACTAGCGGGAGAGGAGCAGTTCTTC
.	TRBV6-5	.	TRBJ1-3	CASSRYSGNTIYF	TGTGCCAGCAGTCGTTACTCTGGAAACACCATATATTTT
.	TRBV14	.	TRBJ1-6	CASSQGGTPLHF	TGTGCCAGCAGCCAAGGCGGGACACCCCTCCACTTT
.	TRBV4-1	.	TRBJ1-5	CASSQDPAGNQPQHF	TGCGCCAGCAGCCAAGATCCCGCAGGGAATCAGCCCCAGCATTTT
.	TRBV27	.	TRBJ2-6	CASSFSGIHSGANVLTF	TGTGCCAGCAGTTTTTCTGGTATACACTCTGGGGCCAACGTCCTGACTTTC
.	TRBV6-6	TRBD1	TRBJ1-1	CASRPDRVGTEAFF	TGTGCCAGCAGGCCGGACAGGGTTGGCACTGAAGCTTTCTTT
.	TRBV28	TRBD2	TRBJ2-5	CASSPPRGLAGAWRETQYF	TGTGCCAGCAGTCCACCGAGGGGACTAGCGGGAGCATGGAGAGAGACCCAGTACTTC
once	TRBV5-5	.	TRBJ2-1	CASSLTGNPYNEQFF	TGTGCCAGCAGCTTGACAGGGAACCCCTACAATGAGCAGTTCTTC
.	TRBV2	TRBD1	TRBJ2-7	CASSPRDRTYEQYF	TGTGCCAGCAGTCCTAGGGACAGGACCTACGAGCAGTACTTC
.	TRBV15	.	TRBJ1-1	CASRRGNTEAFF	TGTGCCAGCAGACGGGGGAACACTGAAGCTTTCTTT
once	TRBV6-6	TRBD1	TRBJ1-5	CASSEDRTRNQPQHF	TGTGCCAGCAGTGAGGACAGGACTCGCAATCAGCCCCAGCATTTT
.	TRBV19	.	TRBJ2-7	CASSIVTGPPYEQYF	TGTGCCAGTAGTATAGTAACAGGTCCCCCCTACGAGCAGTACTTC
.	TRBV4-1	TRBD2	TRBJ2-5	CASSQGGGQETQYF	TGCGCCAGCAGCCAAGGGGGAGGGCAAGAGACCCAGTACTTC
.	TRBV7-3	TRBD1	TRBJ2-2	CASSRGGTGSPGELFF	TGTGCCAGCAGCCGAGGGGGGACAGGGAGCCCCGGGGAGCTGTTTTTT
.	TRBV4-1	.	TRBJ1-1	CASSQTVRAFTEAFF	TGCGCCAGCAGCCAGACTGTCAGGGCTTTTACTGAAGCTTTCTTT
.	TRBV4-1	.	TRBJ1-1	CASSQGTRTNTEAFF	TGCGCCAGCAGCCAAGGGACACGGACGAACACTGAAGCTTTCTTT
once	TRBV18	.	TRBJ2-1	CASPLAPGNEQFF	TGTGCCAGCCCTTTGGCCCCTGGCAATGAGCAGTTCTTC
.	TRBV7-3	TRBD1	TRBJ1-1	CASSLRQGLGTEAFF	TGTGCCAGCAGCTTACGACAGGGGTTGGGGACTGAAGCTTTCTTT
.	TRBV30	TRBD2	TRBJ2-2	CAWSALTPGLVPAGELFF	TGTGCCTGGAGCGCCCTCACTCCGGGACTAGTCCCTGCCGGGGAGCTGTTTTTT
.	TRBV14	.	TRBJ1-2	CASSQELAGTNGYTF	TGTGCCAGCAGCCAAGAACTAGCAGGCACTAATGGCTACACCTTC
few	TRBV10-1	.	TRBJ1-6	CASSGQANSPLHF	TGCGCCAGCAGTGGACAGGCCAATTCACCCCTCCACTTT
.	TRBV28	TRBD2	TRBJ2-5	CASSNRGEETQYF	TGTGCCAGCAGCAATCGGGGGGAAGAGACCCAGTACTTC
.	TRBV4-1	.	TRBJ2-7	CASSQDRASDEQYF	TGCGCCAGCAGCCAAGACAGGGCCTCGGACGAGCAGTACTTC
.	TRBV7-8	.	TRBJ2-3	CASSLAPTSFSSDTQYF	TGTGCCAGCAGCTTAGCCCCGACTAGTTTTTCCTCCGATACGCAGTATTTT
.	TRBV7-9	TRBD1	TRBJ1-5	CASSRTGDNQPQHF	TGTGCCAGCAGCCGGACAGGGGACAATCAGCCCCAGCATTTT
.	TRBV4-3	.	TRBJ2-7	CASSQDMQYEQYF	TGCGCCAGCAGCCAAGATATGCAGTACGAGCAGTACTTC
.	TRBV4-1	.	TRBJ2-2	CASSQEQGGGNTGELFF	TGCGCCAGCAGCCAAGAACAGGGTGGAGGGAACACCGGGGAGCTGTTTTTT
.	TRBV11-2	.	TRBJ2-1	CASSLSLAEIYNEQFF	TGTGCCAGCAGCTTATCACTAGCAGAAATATACAATGAGCAGTTCTTC
.	TRBV7-2	.	TRBJ1-2	CASSLGPPGAGYGYTF	TGTGCCAGCAGCTTAGGTCCCCCAGGGGCCGGCTATGGCTACACCTTC
.	TRBV5-4	.	TRBJ2-1	CASSPRDSYNEQFF	TGTGCCAGCAGCCCCCGGGACTCATACAATGAGCAGTTCTTC
.	TRBV6-5	TRBD2	TRBJ2-7	CASRLAGNYEQYF	TGTGCCAGCAGACTAGCGGGAAACTACGAGCAGTACTTC
.	TRBV7-2	.	TRBJ2-7	CASSGYSGSYEQYF	TGTGCCAGCAGCGGATATAGCGGCTCCTACGAGCAGTACTTC
.	TRBV28	TRBD2	TRBJ2-2	CASSSRLALNTGELFF	TGTGCCAGCAGTTCACGACTAGCGCTTAACACCGGGGAGCTGTTTTTT
few	TRBV27	TRBD1	TRBJ2-7	CASSFGTAVYEQYF	TGTGCCAGCAGTTTTGGGACAGCTGTCTACGAGCAGTACTTC
.	TRBV5-1	.	TRBJ2-2	CASSSQGSTGELFF	TGCGCCAGCAGCTCCCAGGGGTCCACCGGGGAGCTGTTTTTT